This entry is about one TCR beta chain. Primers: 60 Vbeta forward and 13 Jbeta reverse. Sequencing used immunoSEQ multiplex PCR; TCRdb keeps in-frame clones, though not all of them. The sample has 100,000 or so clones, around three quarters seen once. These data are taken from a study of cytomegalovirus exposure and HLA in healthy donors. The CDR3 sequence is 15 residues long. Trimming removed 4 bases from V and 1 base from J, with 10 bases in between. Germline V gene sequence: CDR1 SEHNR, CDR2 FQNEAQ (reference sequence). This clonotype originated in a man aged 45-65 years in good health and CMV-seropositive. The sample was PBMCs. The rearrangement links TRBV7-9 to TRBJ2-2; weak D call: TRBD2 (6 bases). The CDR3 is CASSSGTQNTGELFF. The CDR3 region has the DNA TGTGCCAGCAGCTCCGGGACTCAGAACACCGGGGAGCTGTTTTTT.